These T cell receptor beta chains were read from a single sample in a study of blood T cell repertoires in COVID-19. TCRdb's copy holds only in-frame clones and misses some; the assay was immunoSEQ multiplex PCR. This table holds tens of thousands of clones, almost 90% found once. The sample taken for sequencing was peripheral blood. These receptors came from a human donor with active COVID-19. The donor label of this sample is uncertain. Both conserved end residues are part of each CDR3. The D gene is left open where the match is weak. Clone size is stated in some rows and not others, as once, few, many or a class when expanded.

- | TRBJ1-5 | - | TRBV2 | CASSVTMSNQPQHF | TGTGCCAGCAGTGTCACAATGAGCAATCAGCCCCAGCATTTT
- | TRBJ1-1 | once | TRBV7-8 | CASSLVGGLAGRSEAFF | TGTGCCAGCAGCTTAGTCGGTGGGTTGGCAGGGCGCTCTGAAGCTTTCTTT
TRBD1 | TRBJ1-2 | - | TRBV6-2/TRBV6-3 | CASSSGTGRTGYTF | TGTGCCAGCAGTTCCGGGACAGGTCGTACTGGCTACACCTTC
- | TRBJ1-2 | - | TRBV4-3 | CASSQDLTPEPSGYTF | TGCGCCAGCAGCCAAGATCTCACACCCGAACCCTCCGGCTACACCTTC
- | TRBJ1-6 | - | TRBV11-3 | CASSLRQNSPLHF | TGTGCCAGCAGCCTGCGACAAAATTCACCCCTCCACTTT
TRBD1 | TRBJ2-7 | - | TRBV27 | CASRGTGGLVHEQYF | TGTGCCAGCAGGGGGACAGGGGGCTTAGTCCACGAGCAGTACTTC
TRBD1 | TRBJ1-6 | - | TRBV15 | CATSGGQGGNSPLHF | TGTGCCACCAGTGGGGGACAGGGGGGAAATTCACCCCTCCACTTT
TRBD2 | TRBJ2-5 | once | TRBV5-4 | CASSLPSGVSGQETQYF | TGTGCCAGCAGCTTGCCTAGCGGGGTTTCGGGCCAAGAGACCCAGTACTTC
- | TRBJ2-1 | - | TRBV19 | CASGPGQRSSYNEQFF | TGTGCCAGTGGCCCGGGACAACGAAGCTCCTACAATGAGCAGTTCTTC
- | TRBJ1-2 | - | TRBV6-1 | CASSEADSSNYGYTF | TGTGCCAGCAGTGAAGCGGACAGCTCGAACTATGGCTACACCTTC
TRBD1 | TRBJ1-3 | - | TRBV2 | CASNGRGTGAYTIYF | TGTGCCAGCAATGGGCGGGGGACAGGCGCATACACCATATATTTT
- | TRBJ1-4 | - | TRBV7-9 | CASSLEASEKLFF | TGTGCCAGCAGCTTAGAGGCTAGTGAAAAACTGTTTTTT
TRBD1 | TRBJ1-5 | - | TRBV6-9 | CASIMGQGFNQPQHF | TGTGCCAGCATTATGGGACAGGGGTTCAATCAGCCCCAGCATTTT
- | TRBJ2-3 | - | TRBV5-6 | CASSSTVWGTDTQYF | TGTGCCAGCAGCTCGACAGTCTGGGGCACAGATACGCAGTATTTT
TRBD2 | TRBJ2-5 | - | TRBV6-2/TRBV6-3 | CASSPVAGGRKTQYF | TGTGCCAGCAGTCCCGTAGCGGGGGGGCGAAAGACCCAGTACTTC
TRBD2 | TRBJ2-3 | - | TRBV5-6 | CASSPVGGVGTDTQYF | TGTGCCAGCAGCCCCGTGGGGGGGGTTGGCACAGATACGCAGTATTTT
TRBD1 | TRBJ1-2 | - | TRBV7-2 | CASSLGWDRNNYGYTF | TGTGCCAGCAGCTTAGGGTGGGACAGAAACAACTATGGCTACACCTTC
- | TRBJ1-1 | - | TRBV27 | CASSLSIRPGRTLLKNTEAFF | TGTGCCAGCAGTTTATCGATTAGACCGGGGAGGACGCTTTTAAAGAACACTGAAGCTTTCTTT
- | TRBJ2-3 | - | TRBV3-1/TRBV3-2 | CANSPHLRGLSTDTQYF | TGTGCCAACAGCCCCCATCTGCGGGGGCTGAGCACAGATACGCAGTATTTT
- | TRBJ1-2 | - | TRBV6-1 | CASSGLKAGQGYGYTF | TGTGCCAGCAGTGGGTTGAAGGCAGGTCAGGGCTATGGCTACACCTTC
TRBD2 | TRBJ2-5 | once | TRBV7-2 | CASSRGGGETQYF | TGTGCCAGCAGCCGCGGGGGGGGAGAGACCCAGTACTTC
- | TRBJ1-2 | - | TRBV19 | CASSMPGVDGYTF | TGTGCCAGTAGTATGCCAGGGGTGGATGGCTACACCTTC
- | TRBJ1-1 | once | TRBV3-1/TRBV3-2 | CASSQVLNTEAFF | TGTGCCAGCAGCCAAGTCTTGAACACTGAAGCTTTCTTT
TRBD1 | TRBJ2-2 | - | TRBV3-1/TRBV3-2 | CASTPIQGPGELFF | TGTGCCAGCACCCCAATACAGGGGCCCGGGGAGCTGTTTTTT
TRBD1 | TRBJ1-2 | - | TRBV5-1 | CASSPRGGTGKLANYGYTF | TGCGCCAGCAGCCCGAGAGGAGGGACAGGGAAGTTAGCTAACTATGGCTACACCTTC
- | TRBJ1-5 | once | TRBV2 | CASNWDLGDQPQHF | TGTGCCAGCAATTGGGACTTGGGGGATCAGCCCCAGCATTTT
- | TRBJ1-2 | - | TRBV7-2 | CASSLRGPDNYGYTF | TGTGCCAGCAGCTTAAGGGGCCCGGATAACTATGGCTACACCTTC
- | TRBJ1-2 | once | TRBV18 | CASSPMSEMNGYTF | TGTGCCAGCTCACCAATGAGTGAAATGAATGGCTACACCTTC
- | TRBJ1-1 | - | TRBV6-2/TRBV6-3 | CASSHRRLNEAFF | TGTGCCAGCAGTCACAGACGGTTAAATGAAGCTTTCTTT
TRBD1 | TRBJ2-4 | - | TRBV28 | CASSLGTGTAKNIQYF | TGTGCCAGCAGTCTAGGGACAGGGACTGCCAAAAACATTCAGTACTTC
TRBD1 | TRBJ2-1 | - | TRBV29-1 | CSVEGGGQGGYNEQFF | TGCAGCGTTGAGGGGGGGGGACAGGGTGGCTACAATGAGCAGTTCTTC
- | TRBJ2-5 | - | TRBV6-5 | CASSYLVGGPQETQYF | TGTGCCAGCAGTTATTTGGTGGGGGGGCCTCAAGAGACCCAGTACTTC